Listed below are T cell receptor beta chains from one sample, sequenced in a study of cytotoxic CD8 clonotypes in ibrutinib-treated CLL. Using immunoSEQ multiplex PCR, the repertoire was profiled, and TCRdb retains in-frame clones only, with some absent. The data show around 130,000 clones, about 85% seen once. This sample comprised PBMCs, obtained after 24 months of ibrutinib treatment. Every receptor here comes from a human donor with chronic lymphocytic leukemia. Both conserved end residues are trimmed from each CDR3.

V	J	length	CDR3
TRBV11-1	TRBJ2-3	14	ASSRTVADVTDTQY
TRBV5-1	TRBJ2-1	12	ASSPFTQDNEQF
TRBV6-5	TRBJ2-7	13	ASRLSRQGTYEQY
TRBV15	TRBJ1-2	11	ATSRDQRYGYT
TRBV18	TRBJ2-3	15	ASSPLHWEGSTDTQY
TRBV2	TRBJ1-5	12	ASEGAASNQPQH
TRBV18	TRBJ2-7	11	ASSDLRAHEQY
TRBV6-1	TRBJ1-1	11	ASRNAFVTEAF
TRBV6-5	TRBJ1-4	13	ASSYRGTRNEKLF
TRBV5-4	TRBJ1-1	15	ASSLDGSGARNTEAF
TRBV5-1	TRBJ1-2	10	ASSLGTDGYT
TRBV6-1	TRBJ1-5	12	ASTGPASNQPQH
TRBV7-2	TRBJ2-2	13	ASSPTSGNTGELF
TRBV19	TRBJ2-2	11	ASKSRWTGELF
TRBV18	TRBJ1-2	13	ASSPPNREGYGYT
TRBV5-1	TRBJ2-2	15	ASSPLDRQGGTGELF
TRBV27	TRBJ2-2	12	ASRFTSNTGELF
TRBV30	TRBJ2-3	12	AWSVGQGTDTQY
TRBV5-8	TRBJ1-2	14	ASSTRTGERNHGYT
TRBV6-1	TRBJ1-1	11	ASMGPSRTEAF
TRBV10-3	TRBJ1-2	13	AISERGQGDYGYT
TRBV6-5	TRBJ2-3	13	ASSSRTGITDTQY
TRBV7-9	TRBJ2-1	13	ASSLRGLSYNEQF
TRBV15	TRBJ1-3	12	ATSNRGLKDTIY
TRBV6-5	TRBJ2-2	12	ASSRQGMSGELF
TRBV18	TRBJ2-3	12	ATSRLAGTDTQY
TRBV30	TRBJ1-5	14	AWSVGQGFERQPQH
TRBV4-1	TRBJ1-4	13	ASSQTGTGNEKLF
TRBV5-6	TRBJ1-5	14	ASSLAGTGNNQPQH
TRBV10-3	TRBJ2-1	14	AISGADGSSYNEQF
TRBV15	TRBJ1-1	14	ATSRASGAANTEAF
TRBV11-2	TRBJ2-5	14	ASSLGYRGSRETQY
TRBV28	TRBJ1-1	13	ASSPHASPIAEAF
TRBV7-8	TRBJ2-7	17	ASSLTSTPQGSKRYEQY
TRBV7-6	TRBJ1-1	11	ASSLRMNTEAF
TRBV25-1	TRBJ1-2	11	ASSDTSGAGYT
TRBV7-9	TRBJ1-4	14	ASSPRDRDPSEKLF
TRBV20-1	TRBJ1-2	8	SARGGGYT
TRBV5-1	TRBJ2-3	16	ASSLQPSGGAATDTQY
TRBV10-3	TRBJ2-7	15	AISEGGLAGLLYEQY
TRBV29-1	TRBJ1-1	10	SVITGATEAF
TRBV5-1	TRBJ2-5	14	ASSLRGRRSGETQY
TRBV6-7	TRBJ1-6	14	ASRATGGLANSPLH
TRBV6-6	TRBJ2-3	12	ASTRDTSTDTQY
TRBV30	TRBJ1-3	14	ALDRRRQSTGNTIY
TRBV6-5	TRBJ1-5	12	ASSELGSRQPQH
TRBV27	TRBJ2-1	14	ASSPLAGISYNEQF
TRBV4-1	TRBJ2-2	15	ASSRLGQGEGTGELF
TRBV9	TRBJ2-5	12	ASSVVASGETQY
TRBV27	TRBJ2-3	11	ASMSFGVDTQY
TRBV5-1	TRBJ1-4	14	ASSLAGSATNEKLF
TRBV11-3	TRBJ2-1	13	ASSLERGSYNEQF
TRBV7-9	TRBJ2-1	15	ASSSPQTSGAFNEQF
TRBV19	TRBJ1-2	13	ASTQPSQTNYGYT
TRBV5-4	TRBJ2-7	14	ASSFTSGTPPYEQY
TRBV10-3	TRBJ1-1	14	AIRPFPGTVNTEAF
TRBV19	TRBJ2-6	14	ASKSGGHSGANVLT
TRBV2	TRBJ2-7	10	ASRDRTYEQY
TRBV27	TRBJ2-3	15	ASRVLGLAGGKDTQY